Sequencing of this TCR beta chain was carried out in a study of T cell repertoires in cytomegalovirus infection. Study in general: Shared public TCR beta signatures pointed to both CMV infection and a matching HLA type.

TCRdb redid the calling of the reads with MiXCR, one entry per CDR3 protein. The data hold roughly 160,000 distinct CDR3 sequences, with less than 25% observed a single time. Trimming took off 2 bases at V and 1 base at J, with 8 bases between the two ends. This CDR3 has 14 residues. The germline CDR1 and CDR2 sequences are SNHLY and FYNNEI. Concerning this clonotype itself: The antigen remains unidentified.

This clonotype was sampled from a human donor in good health (CMV status not recorded). Some clones in this sample may be carry-over from other donors' samples. Sequenced material: CD8+ T cells from cultured PBMCs, taken from culture after CMV antigen stimulation. This rearrangement joins TRBV2 to TRBJ1-2; D call uncertain. The CDR3 DNA follows: TGTGCCAGCAGTGAAAGGTCCCATAACTATGGCTACACCTTC. Protein: CASSERSHNYGYTF.